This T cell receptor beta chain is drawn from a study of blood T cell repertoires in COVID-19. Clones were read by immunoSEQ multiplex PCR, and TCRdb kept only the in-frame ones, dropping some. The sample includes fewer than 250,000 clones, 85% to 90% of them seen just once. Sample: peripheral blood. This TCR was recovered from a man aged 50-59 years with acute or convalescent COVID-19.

The CDR3 DNA is TGTGCCAGCAGTTTGGCACGGCTAGCCTACGAGCAGTACTTC. Protein sequence: CASSLARLAYEQYF. The chain joins TRBV27 to TRBJ2-7, with no clear D. V was cut by 3 bases and J by 2 bases, with 11 bases left in between. The CDR3 extends over 14 amino acids. Germline V CDR1 and CDR2: MNHEY, SMNVEV (reference sequence).